Included here is one T cell receptor (beta chain) sequence, with context. These data belong to a study of shared clonotypes between healthy human individuals. Here immunoSEQ multiplex PCR was the method, and the copy in TCRdb shows in-frame clones only, minus some. Of approximately 590,000 clones in the sample, around 95% were seen once. The naive CD8 population came from CD45RO-negative cells selected for CCR7, without terminally differentiated effector memory CD45RA+ cells. The CDR3 runs to 18 residues. V lost 1 base, J lost 4 bases, and 12 bases stayed unmatched. Germline V gives CDR1 LGHNA, CDR2 YNFKEQ.

Sequencing was done on a sample of naive CD8+ T cells sorted from blood. The chain has TRBV4-2 and TRBJ2-5; 10 nucleotides match TRBD1. The TCR sequence derives from a woman in her 30s in good health. The chain's CDR3 is CASSQAPAETGGTETQYF. The CDR3 DNA is TGTGCCAGCAGCCAAGCCCCCGCCGAGACAGGGGGCACAGAGACCCAGTACTTC.